This note documents a single TCR beta chain sequence. The antigen is not known. The authors prepared the TCRbeta library with unique molecular identifiers. From the PCR reads, TCRdb called clonotypes with MiXCR, one entry per CDR3 protein. The table has about 110,000 distinct CDR3 sequences, under 13% seen once; the top ten hold less than 40%. These data originate in a study of T-cell reconstitution after alpha-beta-depleted transplantation in children. The V gene lost 11 bases and the J gene lost 7 bases, with 17 bases spanning the gap. Germline CDR1 SEHNR, CDR2 FQNEAQ (reference sequence). The CDR3 covers 12 residues. Findings and limits, study-wide: Diversity of TCRbeta at day 60 was high in some patients, arising from surviving recipient T cells and thymic progenitors.

The TCR comes from a boy aged 2-9 years with acute lymphoblastic leukemia, due to receive a stem cell transplant. The input for sequencing was PBMCs, taken before TCRalphabeta/CD19-depleted stem cell transplant. This chain uses TRBV7-9 with TRBJ1-1; D is perhaps TRBD1 (5 bases). The CDR3 region has the DNA TGTGCCCTGGGGAAGGGGAAGAATGAAGCTTTCTTT. This sequence encodes CALGKGKNEAFF.